This TCR beta chain was identified in a study of PD-L1 blockade in urothelial cancer. Study background: The median T cell count in blood samples was approximately 140,000. Findings and limits, study-wide: TCR clonality was measured in pretreatment peripheral blood. Clonality below the median predicted better survival. Enhanced expansion of tumor-associated blood clones at 3 weeks characterized durable-benefit patients.

The CDR3 has 15 residues. Looked up from germline, CDR1 is SGHTA and CDR2 is FQGNSA. Trimming removed 5 bases at V and 5 bases at J, with 18 bases between. Libraries were prepared by immunoSEQ multiplex PCR; TCRdb keeps only in-frame clonotypes and omits some of them. The sample lists 40,000 to 55,000 clones; around 82% were seen once. To note about this clone: What it binds is not known.

The sequence derives from a middle-aged man with urothelial cancer. This chain uses TRBV7-2 with TRBJ2-5; a possible D gene is TRBD2 (6 bases). Sequences were derived from PBMCs, sampled around atezolizumab (anti-PD-L1) treatment. CDR3 protein: CASSPQARTKETQYF. CDR3 coding DNA: TGTGCCAGCAGCCCTCAGGCTCGGACTAAGGAGACCCAGTACTTC.